This T cell receptor (beta chain) was identified during a study of blood T cell repertoires in COVID-19. On the study more broadly: The United States, Italy and Spain supplied acute and convalescent COVID-19 samples. Nucleic acid was either cDNA or gDNA, and it came from T cells, B-cell-depleted T cells, or PBMCs.

Recruited during active infection, patients (from Seattle) were subsequently followed longitudinally. The CDR3 extends over 14 amino acids. Trimming cost V 1 base and J 6 bases, with 12 bases left between them. The germline CDR1 and CDR2 sequences are SGHAT and FQNNGV. Original methodology: Scientists estimated how many nucleated cells there were by amplifying reference gene primers. TCRdb's copy holds only in-frame clones and misses some; the assay was immunoSEQ multiplex PCR. V, J and clone size are those of that table, while D and trimming were read from the DNA. The sample shows around 230,000 clones, 65% to 90% of them seen only once.

Sequenced material: peripheral blood. The chain employs TRBV11-2 and TRBJ1-2; D remains ambiguous. This TCR derives from a man aged 45-60 years with COVID-19, enrolled during active disease. The CDR3 DNA reads TGTGCCAGCAGCTTAGCTCCCAGGCCTGATGGCTACACCTTC. This gives the protein CASSLAPRPDGYTF.